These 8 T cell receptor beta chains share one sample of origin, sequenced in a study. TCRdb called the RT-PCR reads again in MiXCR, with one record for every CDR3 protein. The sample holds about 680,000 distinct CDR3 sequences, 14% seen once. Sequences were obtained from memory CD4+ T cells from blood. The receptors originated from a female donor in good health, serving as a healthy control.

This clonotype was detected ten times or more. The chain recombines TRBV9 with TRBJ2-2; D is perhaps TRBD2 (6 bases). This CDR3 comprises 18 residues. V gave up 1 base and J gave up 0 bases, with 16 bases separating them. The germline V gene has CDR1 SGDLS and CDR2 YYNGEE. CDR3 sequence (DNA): TGTGCCAGCAGCGTACAATCAACCTCTAGCGCGAACACCGGGGAGCTGTTTTTT. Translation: CASSVQSTSSANTGELFF.

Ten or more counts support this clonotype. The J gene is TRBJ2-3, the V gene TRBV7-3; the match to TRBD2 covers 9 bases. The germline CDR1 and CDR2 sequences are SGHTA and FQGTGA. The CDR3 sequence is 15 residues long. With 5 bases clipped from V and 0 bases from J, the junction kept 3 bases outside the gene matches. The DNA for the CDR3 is TGTGCCAGCAGCCGTGGACTAGCGAGCACAGATACGCAGTATTTT. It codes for CASSRGLASTDTQYF.

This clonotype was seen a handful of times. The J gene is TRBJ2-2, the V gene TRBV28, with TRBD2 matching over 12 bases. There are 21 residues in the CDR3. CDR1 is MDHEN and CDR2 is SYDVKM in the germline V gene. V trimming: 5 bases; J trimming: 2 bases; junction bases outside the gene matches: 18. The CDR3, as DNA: TGTGCCAGCAGTGCCGGACTAGCGGGAATCTTCCTCGAGTTAAACACCGGGGAGCTGTTTTTT. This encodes CASSAGLAGIFLELNTGELFF. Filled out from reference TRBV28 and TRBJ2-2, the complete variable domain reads DVKVTQSSRYLVKRTGEKVFLECVQDMDHENMFWYRQDPGLGLRLIYFSYDVKMKEKGDIPEGYSVSREKKERFSLILESASTNQTSMYLCASSAGLAGIFLELNTGELFFGEGSRLTVL.

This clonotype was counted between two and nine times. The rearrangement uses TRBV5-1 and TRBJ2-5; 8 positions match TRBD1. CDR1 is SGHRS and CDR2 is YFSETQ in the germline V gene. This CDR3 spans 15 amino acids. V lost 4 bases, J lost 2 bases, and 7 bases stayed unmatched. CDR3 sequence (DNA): TGCGCCAGCAGCCGAGGCGGGACAGGTCAAGAGACCCAGTACTTC. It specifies CASSRGGTGQETQYF.

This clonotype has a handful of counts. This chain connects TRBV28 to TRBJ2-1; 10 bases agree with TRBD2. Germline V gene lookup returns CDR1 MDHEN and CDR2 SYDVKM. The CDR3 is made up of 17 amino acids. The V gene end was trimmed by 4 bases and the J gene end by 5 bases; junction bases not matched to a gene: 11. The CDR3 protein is CASSSPTSGLGNNEQFF. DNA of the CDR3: TGTGCCAGCAGTTCCCCGACTAGCGGGCTGGGCAACAATGAGCAGTTCTTC.

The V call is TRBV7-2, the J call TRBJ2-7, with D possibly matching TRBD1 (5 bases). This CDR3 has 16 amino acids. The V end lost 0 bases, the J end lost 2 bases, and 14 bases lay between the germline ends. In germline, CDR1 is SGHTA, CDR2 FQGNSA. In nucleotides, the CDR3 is TGTGCCAGCAGCTTAGCGTGGGGCACCCACCCCTACGAGCAGTACTTC. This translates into CASSLAWGTHPYEQYF.

This CDR3 reads CASSPGQGTTTDTQYF. The CDR3 nucleotides read TGCGCCAGCAGCCCAGGACAGGGGACGACCACAGATACGCAGTATTTT. The V gene is TRBV5-1, the J gene TRBJ2-3; the match to TRBD1 covers 9 bases. The CDR3 has 16 residues. Germline CDR1 is SGHRS and CDR2 is YFSETQ. Unmatched junction bases numbered 8, after V lost 4 bases and J lost 2 bases. Together with reference TRBV5-1 and TRBJ2-3, the CDR3 gives the full variable domain: KAGVTQTPRYLIKTRGQQVTLSCSPISGHRSVSWYQQTPGQGLQFLFEYFSETQRNKGNFPGRFSGRQFSNSRSEMNVSTLELGDSALYLCASSPGQGTTTDTQYFGPGTRLTVL.

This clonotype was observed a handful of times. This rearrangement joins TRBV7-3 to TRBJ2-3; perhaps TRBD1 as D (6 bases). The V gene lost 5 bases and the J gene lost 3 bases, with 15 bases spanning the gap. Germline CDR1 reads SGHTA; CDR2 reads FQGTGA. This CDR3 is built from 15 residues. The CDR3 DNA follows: TGTGCCAGCAGCCCCATGGGCACAGGGACAGATACGCAGTATTTT. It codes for CASSPMGTGTDTQYF. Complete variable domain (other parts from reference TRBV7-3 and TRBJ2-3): GAGVSQTPSNKVTEKGKYVELRCDPISGHTALYWYRQSLGQGPEFLIYFQGTGAADDSGLPNDRFFAVRPEGSVSTLKIQRTERGDSAVYLCASSPMGTGTDTQYFGPGTRLTVL.